These 26 T cell receptor beta chains share one sample of origin, sequenced in a study of blood T cell repertoires in COVID-19. Measured with immunoSEQ multiplex PCR; TCRdb has only the in-frame clones, and not every one. The sample yields approximately 97,000 clones, over 85% seen once. Sequenced material: peripheral blood. The source of these receptors is a woman between 50 and 59 years old with COVID-19, enrolled during active disease.

DNA of the CDR3: TGTGCCAGCAGCCCAGCAAGGACTAACACCGGGGAGCTGTTTTTT. It translates to CASSPARTNTGELFF. The chain recombines TRBV7-6 with TRBJ2-2; weak D call: TRBD2 (5 bases). Germline CDR1 and CDR2: SGHVS and FNYEAQ. V was clipped by 5 bases and J by 2 bases, with 12 bases between them. This CDR3 contains 15 residues.

The V gene is TRBV5-4, the J gene TRBJ1-4, with 7 positions matching TRBD1. The V and J ends lost 1 base and 8 bases, in that order; junction bases with no gene match: 5. The CDR3 contains 14 residues. Looked up from germline, CDR1 is SGHNT and CDR2 is YYREEE (reference sequence). As DNA, the CDR3 is TGTGCCAGCAGCTTGAACAGGGGTGAAGAAAAACTGTTTTTT. Its translation: CASSLNRGEEKLFF.

This rearrangement joins TRBV3-1 (or the pseudogene TRBV3-2) to TRBJ2-1; 15 bases are shared with TRBD2. The V gene end was trimmed by 3 bases and the J gene end by 8 bases; junction bases not matched to a gene: 2. Germline values: CDR1 LGHDT, CDR2 YNNKEL (reference sequence). The CDR3 spans 15 residues. The CDR3, as DNA: TGTGCCAGCAGCCATGGACTAGCGGGGGGGGATGAGCAGTTCTTC. This sequence encodes CASSHGLAGGDEQFF.

The gene calls are TRBV19 and TRBJ1-1; 7 positions agree with TRBD1. Germline V gives CDR1 LNHDA, CDR2 SQIVND (reference sequence). The CDR3 covers 15 residues. The V segment lost 4 bases and the J segment 0 bases; nucleotides outside the gene matches: 5. The CDR3 reads CASSTRQGMNTEAFF. CDR3 nucleotides: TGTGCCAGTAGTACCAGACAGGGTATGAACACTGAAGCTTTCTTT.

This clone has just a few counts. The chain couples TRBV7-6 to TRBJ2-1; 9 bases are a match to TRBD1. V trimming: 6 bases; J trimming: 5 bases; junction bases outside the gene matches: 11. The CDR3 is 16 residues long. Germline lookup yields CDR1 SGHVS and CDR2 FNYEAQ. The DNA for the CDR3 is TGTGCCAGCAGTTCACGGGACAGGGTGTGGGACAATGAGCAGTTCTTC. It yields the protein CASSSRDRVWDNEQFF.

V usage is TRBV11-2 and J usage is TRBJ1-2; 9 nucleotides agree with TRBD1. The CDR3 is 16 residues long. The junction had 10 bases not matched to a gene; V was cut back by 5 bases and J by 3 bases. From germline, CDR1 is SGHAT and CDR2 FQNNGV. The CDR3 coding sequence is TGTGCCAGCAGCCCCCGAGGGGGACAGGGAGACTATGGCTACACCTTC. It codes for CASSPRGGQGDYGYTF.

The chain carries TRBV7-2 and TRBJ2-7; 9 positions agree with TRBD2. Germline CDR1 SGHTA, CDR2 FQGNSA. This CDR3 is built from 15 residues. J lost 6 bases, V lost 2 bases, and 8 bases had no gene match. As DNA, the CDR3 is TGTGCCAGCAGCTTACTCGCGGGGGGGACCCGCGAGCAGTACGTC. It is translated as CASSLLAGGTREQYV.

The V and J genes are TRBV6-2 or TRBV6-3 and TRBJ1-1, with TRBD1 matching 12 bases. Germline V gives CDR1 MNHEY, CDR2 SVGEGT. The trim removed 4 bases at V and 6 bases at J, leaving 9 bases unmatched. The CDR3 has 16 residues. The CDR3 DNA is TGTGCCAGCAGTTCGGGACAGGGGGCGCGAAGGGCTGAAGCTTTCTTT. This sequence encodes CASSSGQGARRAEAFF.

The chain links TRBV7-2 to TRBJ1-1; D unclear. Germline CDR1 reads SGHTA; CDR2 reads FQGNSA. Deletions cut 4 bases from V and 1 base from J, with 7 bases between. The CDR3 is 13 residues long. CDR3 nucleotides: TGTGCCAGCAGCTCAAAGCGGAACACTGAAGCTTTCTTT. Translated, it gives CASSSKRNTEAFF.

The rearrangement joins TRBV4-1 to TRBJ1-2, with TRBD1 as a possible D gene (6 bases). CDR1 and CDR2 from the germline V gene are MGHRA and YSYEKL. V was pared by 1 base and J by 3 bases, with 12 bases between. CDR3 length equals 15 residues. The CDR3 is CASSQVVPGDYGYTF. DNA of the CDR3: TGCGCCAGCAGCCAAGTAGTACCAGGGGACTATGGCTACACCTTC.

For the CDR3, the DNA is TGTGCCAGCAGCTTGGTCGGGGTCAGCACTGAAGCTTTCTTT. Its translation is CASSLVGVSTEAFF. The rearrangement joins TRBV5-5 to TRBJ1-1, with D uncertain. The CDR3 has 14 residues. V was shortened by 0 bases and J by 4 bases, with 10 bases between the two germline ends. CDR1 is SGHKS and CDR2 is YYEKEE in the germline V gene (reference sequence).

CDR3 sequence: CASSQANTEAFF. CDR3 bases: TGTGCCAGCAGCCAAGCAAACACTGAAGCTTTCTTT. This sequence joins TRBV3-1 (or the pseudogene TRBV3-2) and TRBJ1-1, with no clear D. The CDR3 length is 12 residues. Germline V gives CDR1 LGHDT, CDR2 YNNKEL (reference sequence). V shed 1 base and J shed 2 bases, with 2 bases lying between them.

This chain connects TRBV23-1 to TRBJ1-6; no definite D call. TRBV23-1 is recorded as an ORF, its role being uncertain. This CDR3 is 19 amino acids long. V lost 0 bases and J 0 bases, leaving 15 bases between the germline ends. DNA for the CDR3: TGCGCCAGCAGTCAATCGGAGGAGGGCAGCAACTCCTATAATTCACCCCTCCACTTT. Protein sequence: CASSQSEEGSNSYNSPLHF.

The CDR3 loop is CASSPPDRVVSEKLFF. In DNA form, the CDR3 reads TGTGCCAGCAGTCCCCCCGACAGGGTAGTTAGTGAAAAACTGTTTTTT. V usage is TRBV28 and J usage is TRBJ1-4, with 7 bases identical to TRBD1. V gave up 5 bases and J gave up 7 bases; unmatched junction bases: 13. Germline V lookup: CDR1 MDHEN, CDR2 SYDVKM. The CDR3 sequence is 16 residues long.

The chain has TRBV9 and TRBJ1-3, with unresolved D. The length of the CDR3 is 16 residues. Germline V gene data show CDR1 as SGDLS and CDR2 as YYNGEE. The V gene lost 0 bases and the J gene lost 1 base, with 11 bases spanning the gap. The CDR3 DNA reads as TGTGCCAGCAGCGTAGCTTCACAAGCGTCTGGAAACACCATATATTTT. Its protein product is CASSVASQASGNTIYF.

The rearrangement uses TRBV27 and TRBJ2-3, with D perhaps matching TRBD1 (5 bases). The ends were cut back, 0 bases at V and 3 bases at J, with 13 bases in the middle. The CDR3 consists of 16 residues. The germline V gene encodes CDR1 MNHEY and CDR2 SMNVEV (reference sequence). CDR3 sequence: CASSLSGRVRTDTQYF. The CDR3 nucleotides read TGTGCCAGCAGTTTATCGGGCAGGGTTAGAACAGATACGCAGTATTTT.

V and J are TRBV7-8 and TRBJ1-4, with D unclear. Trimming shortened V by 1 base and J by 4 bases, and 7 bases separated the two germline ends. The CDR3 runs to 14 residues. In germline, CDR1 is SGHVS, CDR2 FQNEAQ. CDR3 DNA: TGTGCCAGCAGCTTAGGGGCGAGTAATGAAAAACTGTTTTTT. It encodes CASSLGASNEKLFF.

The chain recombines TRBV20-1 with TRBJ1-1, with a possible D match to TRBD1 (5 bases). Germline assignment: CDR1 DFQATT and CDR2 SNEGSKA (reference sequence). The CDR3 totals 14 residues. Trimming removed 3 bases at V and 0 bases at J, with 11 bases between. The DNA of the CDR3 is TGCAGTGCTAGTTTCGGGGGAATGAACACTGAAGCTTTCTTT. This gives the protein CSASFGGMNTEAFF.

This chain joins TRBV24-1 and TRBJ2-3; 7 bases fit TRBD2. This CDR3 is 17 amino acids long. The ends lost 1 base at V and 4 bases at J; junction bases unmatched: 10. Looked up from germline, CDR1 is KGHDR and CDR2 is SFDVKD. CDR3 region: CATSDLRGAGISDTQYF. CDR3 bases: TGTGCCACCAGTGATTTAAGGGGAGCGGGGATATCAGATACGCAGTATTTT.

The chain is built from TRBV7-8 and TRBJ1-2, with 7 bases identical to TRBD1. This CDR3 comprises 14 residues. V was clipped by 2 bases and J by 6 bases; unmatched bases: 6. Germline V gene sequence: CDR1 SGHVS, CDR2 FQNEAQ. The CDR3, as DNA: TGTGCCAGCAGCTTAATCAGGGGGGTAAATGGCTACACCTTC. It yields the protein CASSLIRGVNGYTF.

J is TRBJ1-1 and V is TRBV19, with D perhaps TRBD1 (6 bases). Between the trimmed V and J ends, which lost 6 bases and 3 bases, there was a span of 14 bases. The CDR3 sequence is 14 residues long. CDR1 and CDR2 from the germline V gene are LNHDA and SQIVND (reference sequence). CDR3 sequence reads: CASSQTGPYTEAFF. The CDR3 DNA sequence: TGTGCCAGTAGCCAGACAGGACCCTACACTGAAGCTTTCTTT.

The J gene is TRBJ1-2, the V gene TRBV3-1 (or the pseudogene TRBV3-2), with D possibly being TRBD1 (6 bases). Trimming stripped 8 bases from V and 4 bases from J, with 17 bases between. Germline CDR1 LGHDT, CDR2 YNNKEL (reference sequence). The CDR3 length is 14 residues. CDR3 coding DNA: TGTGCCAGCGGTTCGTCAACAGGGAGCTATGGCTACACCTTC. As protein: CASGSSTGSYGYTF.

The chain links TRBV10-1 to TRBJ2-3; no clear D gene. CDR3 length equals 11 residues. Trimming removed 3 bases at V and 9 bases at J, with 7 bases between. The germline V gene has CDR1 WNHNN and CDR2 SYGVQD (reference sequence). The CDR3 DNA reads as TGCGCCAGCAGTGACCCAGCGACGCAGTATTTT. This codes for CASSDPATQYF.

This sequence joins TRBV23-1 and TRBJ1-2; D is undetermined. TRBV23-1 is placed among ORFs of uncertain function. The CDR3 contains 15 residues. Trimming took 0 bases from V and 7 from J, leaving 15 bases between them. In nucleotides, the CDR3 is TGCGCCAGCAGTCAATCGGACTTCGGGAAGGGTGGCTACACCTTC. It codes for CASSQSDFGKGGYTF.

CDR3 in amino acids: CAWSRGQGGQPQHF. CDR3 DNA: TGTGCCTGGAGCCGAGGACAGGGGGGACAGCCCCAGCATTTT. The genes are TRBV30 and TRBJ1-5; 10 positions agree with TRBD1. This CDR3 contains 14 residues. Germline V gives CDR1 GTSNPN, CDR2 SVGIG (reference sequence). The ends lost 3 bases at V and 7 bases at J; junction bases unmatched: 6.

This rearrangement joins TRBV7-8 to TRBJ1-5; D uncertain. CDR1 is SGHVS and CDR2 is FQNEAQ in the germline V gene. The CDR3 contains 15 residues. The germline V and J ends were trimmed by 7 bases and 1 base, with 14 bases remaining between them. Here the CDR3 DNA reads TGTGCCAGCAACCCCTCGGGGATGAGCAATCAGCCCCAGCATTTT. Its protein product is CASNPSGMSNQPQHF. Full variable domain (outside the CDR3, taken from reference TRBV7-8 and TRBJ1-5): GAGVSQSPRYKVAKRGQDVALRCDPISGHVSLFWYQQALGQGPEFLTYFQNEAQLDKSGLPSDRFFAERPEGSVSTLKIQRTQQEDSAVYLCASNPSGMSNQPQHFGDGTRLSIL.